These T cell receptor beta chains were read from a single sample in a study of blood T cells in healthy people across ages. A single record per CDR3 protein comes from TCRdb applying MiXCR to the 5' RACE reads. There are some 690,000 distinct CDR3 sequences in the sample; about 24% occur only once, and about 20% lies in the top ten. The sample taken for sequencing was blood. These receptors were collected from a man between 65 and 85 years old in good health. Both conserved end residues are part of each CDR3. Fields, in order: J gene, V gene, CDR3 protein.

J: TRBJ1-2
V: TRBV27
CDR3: CASSHGTSTAYGYTF

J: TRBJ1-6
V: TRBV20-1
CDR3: CSGRVGSTNSPLHF

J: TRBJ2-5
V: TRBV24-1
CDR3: CATSDPQERSMETQYF

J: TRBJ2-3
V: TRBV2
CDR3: CASSEWGRTDTQYF

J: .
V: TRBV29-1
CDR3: CSGRQGQGSEQYF

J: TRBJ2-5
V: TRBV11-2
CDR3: CASSLSPTGQETQYF

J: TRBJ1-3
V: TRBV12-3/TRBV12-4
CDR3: CASSAVVGPISGNTIYF

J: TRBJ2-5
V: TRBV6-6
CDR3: CASSYTYDARQETQYF

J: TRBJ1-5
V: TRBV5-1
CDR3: CASSLEAGQPQHF

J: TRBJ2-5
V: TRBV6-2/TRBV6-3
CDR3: CASSYERERLLETQYF

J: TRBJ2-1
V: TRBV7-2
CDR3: CASSSLPGTGTSEQFF

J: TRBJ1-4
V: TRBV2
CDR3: CASSDPSREVEKLFF

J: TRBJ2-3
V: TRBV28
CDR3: CASGDDSGGTDTQYF

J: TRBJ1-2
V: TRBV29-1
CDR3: CSGDYGYTF

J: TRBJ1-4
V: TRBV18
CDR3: CASSLGQGAEEKLFF

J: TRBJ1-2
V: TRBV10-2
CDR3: CASSESRGHGYTF

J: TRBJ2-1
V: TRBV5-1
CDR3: CASREQQGSYNEQFF

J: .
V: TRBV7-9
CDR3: CASSPTQANEQFF

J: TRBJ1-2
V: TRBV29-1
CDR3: CSVLPDRVNYGYTF

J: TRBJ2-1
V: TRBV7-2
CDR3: CASSLIRTNEQFF

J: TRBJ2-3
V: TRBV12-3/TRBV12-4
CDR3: CASSKLAGAPDTQYF

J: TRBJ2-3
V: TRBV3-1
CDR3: CASSPFRDTQYF

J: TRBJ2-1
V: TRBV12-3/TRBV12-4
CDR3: CASSQWQGNNEQFF

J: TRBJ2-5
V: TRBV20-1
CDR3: CSANKGRETQYF

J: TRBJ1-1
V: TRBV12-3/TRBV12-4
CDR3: CASSLARLTEAFF

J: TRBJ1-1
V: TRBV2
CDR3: CASSDHTAFF

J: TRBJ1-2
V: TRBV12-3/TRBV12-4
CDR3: CASTPRVGYTF

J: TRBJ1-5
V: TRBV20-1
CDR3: CSARGTGSQPQHF

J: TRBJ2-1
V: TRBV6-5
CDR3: CASSPQARHYNEQFF

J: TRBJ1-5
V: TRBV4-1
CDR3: CASSQADNSNQPQHF

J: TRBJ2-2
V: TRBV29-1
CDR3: CSVARAGTGELFF

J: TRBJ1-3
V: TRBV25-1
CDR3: CASSWGLGNTIYF

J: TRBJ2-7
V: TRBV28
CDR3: CASSVGGGNEQYF

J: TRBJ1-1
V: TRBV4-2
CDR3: CASSQEYFGGPEAFF

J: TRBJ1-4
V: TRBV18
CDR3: CASSPTQGRNEKLFF

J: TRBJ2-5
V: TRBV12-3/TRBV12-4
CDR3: CASRLSQETQYF

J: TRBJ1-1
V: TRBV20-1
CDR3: CSARVMGDAEAFF

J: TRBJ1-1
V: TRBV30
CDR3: CAGRQGASNTEAFF

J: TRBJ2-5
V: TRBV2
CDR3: CASTETAGGRETQYF

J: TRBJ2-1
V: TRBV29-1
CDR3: CSVETSGSDEQFF

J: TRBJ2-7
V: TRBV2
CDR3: CASRDRGPYEQYF

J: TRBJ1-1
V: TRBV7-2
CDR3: CASSGTDRPKAFF

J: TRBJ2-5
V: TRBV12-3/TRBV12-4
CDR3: CASTREETQYF

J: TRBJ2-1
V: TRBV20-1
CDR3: CSARDVARSSYNEQFF

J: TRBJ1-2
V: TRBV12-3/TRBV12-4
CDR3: CASRMTEDGYTF

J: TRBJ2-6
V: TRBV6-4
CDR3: CASTENSHHPSGANVLTF

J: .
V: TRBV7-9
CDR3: CASSQTGTQYF

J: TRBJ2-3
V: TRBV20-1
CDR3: CSARASRDYTDTQYF

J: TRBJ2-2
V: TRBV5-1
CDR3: CASSRLRGGDTGELFF

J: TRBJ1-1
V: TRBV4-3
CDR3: CASSQEEGSEAFF